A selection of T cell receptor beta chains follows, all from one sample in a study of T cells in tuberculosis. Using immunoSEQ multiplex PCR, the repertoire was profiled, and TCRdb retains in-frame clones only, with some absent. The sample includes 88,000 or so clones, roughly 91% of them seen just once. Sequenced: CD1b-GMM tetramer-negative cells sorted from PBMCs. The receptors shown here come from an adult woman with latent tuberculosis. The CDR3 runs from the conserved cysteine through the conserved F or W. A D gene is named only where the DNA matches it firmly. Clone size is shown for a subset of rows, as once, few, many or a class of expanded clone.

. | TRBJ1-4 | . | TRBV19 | CASTDWFRGNEKLFF | TGTGCCAGTACGGATTGGTTTCGAGGCAATGAAAAACTGTTTTTT
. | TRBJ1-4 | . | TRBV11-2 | CASSTRFTAGELFF | TGTGCCAGCAGCACCAGGTTTACGGCGGGTGAACTGTTTTTT
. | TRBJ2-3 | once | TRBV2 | CASSEVLSGLTDTQYF | TGTGCCAGCAGTGAAGTTCTAAGCGGGTTAACAGATACGCAGTATTTT
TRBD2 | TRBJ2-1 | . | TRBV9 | CASSVSGRGEQFF | TGTGCCAGCAGCGTATCGGGGCGGGGGGAGCAGTTCTTC
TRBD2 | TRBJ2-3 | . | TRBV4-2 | CASSQVSSGGNVVTDTQYF | TGTGCCAGCAGCCAAGTCTCTAGCGGGGGGAATGTGGTCACAGATACGCAGTATTTT
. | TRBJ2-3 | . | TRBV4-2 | CASSQELGATDTQYF | TGTGCCAGCAGCCAAGAGCTGGGGGCCACAGATACGCAGTATTTT
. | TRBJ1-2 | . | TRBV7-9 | CASSLVGARALDYGYTF | TGTGCCAGCAGCTTAGTGGGCGCCAGGGCCCTAGACTATGGCTACACCTTC
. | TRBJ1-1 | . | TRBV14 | CASSQDSGTEAFF | TGTGCCAGCAGCCAAGATTCAGGCACTGAAGCTTTCTTT
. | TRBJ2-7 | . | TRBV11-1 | CASSSNHAYEQYF | TGTGCCAGCAGCTCCAATCATGCGTACGAGCAGTACTTC
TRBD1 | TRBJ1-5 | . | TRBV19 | CASSQGQGWESNQPQHF | TGTGCCAGTAGTCAGGGACAGGGGTGGGAGAGCAATCAGCCCCAGCATTTT
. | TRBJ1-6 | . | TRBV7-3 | CASSFYYNSPLHF | TGTGCCAGCAGCTTCTACTATAATTCACCCCTCCACTTT